The 28 T cell receptor beta chains below come from one sample, sequenced in a study of CD8+ T cells in alopecia areata. Reverse transcribed after extraction, RNA yielded cDNA as the sequencing template. The assay was immunoSEQ multiplex PCR, and TCRdb's table has in-frame clones only and misses some. The sample holds roughly 150,000 clones, 85% to 90% seen once. The sequencing used CD8+ T cells sorted from blood, collected at week 0. These receptors were collected from a human donor with alopecia areata.

The V call is TRBV5-1, the J call TRBJ1-5; D gene unclear. The CDR3 consists of 14 residues. CDR1 SGHRS and CDR2 YFSETQ come from the germline V gene. Trimming took off 3 bases at V and 2 bases at J, with 9 bases between the two ends. The DNA for the CDR3 is TGCGCCAGCAGCTCCGGGGAAGGCAATCAGCCCCAGCATTTT. Its protein is CASSSGEGNQPQHF.

The chain has TRBV4-2 and TRBJ2-7; 8 nucleotides line up with TRBD1. Germline V gene sequence: CDR1 LGHNA, CDR2 YNFKEQ. The ends lost 5 bases at V and 6 bases at J; junction bases unmatched: 6. The CDR3 is 13 amino acids. For the CDR3, the DNA is TGTGCCAGCAGCATAGGACAGGGATTCGAGCAGTACTTC. Protein product: CASSIGQGFEQYF.

V usage is TRBV5-1 and J usage is TRBJ2-1; D ambiguous. Germline V gene data show CDR1 as SGHRS and CDR2 as YFSETQ. Trimming left V 0 bases short and J 8 bases short, with 12 bases between. CDR3 length: 14 amino acids. Here the CDR3 reads CASSLAYSTYEQFF. The CDR3 DNA reads as TGCGCCAGCAGCTTGGCTTACAGTACCTATGAGCAGTTCTTC.

This chain uses TRBV7-9 with TRBJ2-7; TRBD1 matches 7 bases. Trimming cost V 5 bases and J 3 bases; bases outside gene matches: 7. Germline V gives CDR1 SEHNR, CDR2 FQNEAQ (reference sequence). CDR3 length: 14 amino acids. CDR3 nucleotides: TGTGCCAGCAGCGGGACAGCCTCCAACTACGAGCAGTACTTC. Translation: CASSGTASNYEQYF.

This clone was observed a handful of times. The chain recombines TRBV4-2 with TRBJ2-7; D remains unclear. The V end was cut by 0 bases, the J end by 3 bases, with 0 bases between. CDR1 and CDR2 from the germline V gene are LGHNA and YNFKEQ. The CDR3 consists of 11 residues. The DNA of the CDR3 is TGTGCCAGCAGCCAAGACTACGAGCAGTACTTC. Its protein product is CASSQDYEQYF.

CDR3 bases: TGCAGCGGCGTCGGGGATGGCTACACCTTC. Encoded protein: CSGVGDGYTF. This chain joins TRBV29-1 and TRBJ1-2; D is undetermined. Germline V gives CDR1 SQVTM, CDR2 ANQGSEA. Trimming removed 7 bases at V and 6 bases at J, with 9 bases between. The CDR3 runs to 10 residues.

J is TRBJ1-5 and V is TRBV21-1. TRBV21-1 is a known pseudogene. The CDR3 length is 21 residues. DNA of the CDR3: TGTGCCAGCAGCGTGGAGTATTCAGCGTGGAGGGGGGGGTATAGCAATCAGCCCCAGCATTTT. This encodes CASSVEYSAWRGGYSNQPQHF.

CDR3: CASSFADSYEQYF. The CDR3 DNA follows: TGTGCCAGCAGCTTCGCGGACAGCTACGAGCAGTACTTC. V gene TRBV7-6 combines with J gene TRBJ2-7, with TRBD1 as a possible D gene (6 bases). CDR3 size: 13 residues. CDR1 SGHVS and CDR2 FNYEAQ come from the germline V gene. The V end was cut by 3 bases, the J end by 3 bases, with 9 bases between.

The CDR3 coding sequence is TGTGCCAGCAGTGCCGTCGGTGAGTACTACGAGCAGTACTTC. Its protein is CASSAVGEYYEQYF. This sequence joins TRBV27 and TRBJ2-7; D remains unclear. V was clipped by 5 bases and J by 3 bases, with 14 bases between them. The CDR3 runs 14 residues. Germline-derived CDR1 and CDR2 are MNHEY and SMNVEV (reference sequence).

The gene calls are TRBV4-1 and TRBJ2-1; D might be TRBD1 or TRBD2, each matching 5 bases. V dropped 4 bases and J dropped 6 bases, with 7 bases sitting between them. The CDR3 totals 12 residues. Germline-derived CDR1 and CDR2 are MGHRA and YSYEKL. CDR3 DNA sequence: TGCGCCAGCAGCCTCGGGGCCAATGAGCAGTTCTTC. As protein: CASSLGANEQFF.

The chain carries TRBV7-9 and TRBJ1-1, with 11 bases lining up with TRBD1. The CDR3 has 15 amino acids. CDR1 SEHNR and CDR2 FQNEAQ come from the germline V gene (reference sequence). Germline trimming cut 3 bases from V and 11 bases from J; bases unmatched to any gene: 11. CDR3 sequence (DNA): TGTGCCAGCAGCTTCTCCAGGACAGGGGGCGCGGATGCTTTCTTT. Protein: CASSFSRTGGADAFF.

This clone was counted a few times. V usage is TRBV19 and J usage is TRBJ2-2; 7 positions match TRBD2. Germline CDR1 is LNHDA and CDR2 is SQIVND (reference sequence). V was pared by 5 bases and J by 3 bases, with 6 bases of the junction left unmatched. The CDR3 consists of 15 residues. The CDR3 loop reads CASSATSRHTGELFF. In DNA, the CDR3 is TGTGCCAGTAGTGCGACTAGCAGGCACACCGGGGAGCTGTTTTTT.

The J gene is TRBJ2-2, the V gene TRBV27, with D perhaps TRBD2 (5 bases). Per germline, CDR1 MNHEY and CDR2 SMNVEV (reference sequence). This CDR3 is 12 amino acids long. The V gene lost 6 bases and the J gene lost 4 bases, with 6 bases spanning the gap. The DNA for the CDR3 is TGTGCCAGCAGAGGACTCACCGGGGAGCTGTTTTTT. This gives the protein CASRGLTGELFF.

The chain has TRBV12-5 and TRBJ1-1; tentative D call: TRBD1 (5 bases). Trimming shortened V by 5 bases and J by 6 bases, and 13 bases separated the two germline ends. The germline CDR1 and CDR2 sequences are LGHNT and FRNRAP. This CDR3 is 13 amino acids long. The CDR3 bases are TGTGCTAGTGGTGGGGCCGACTCGGCTGAAGCTTTCTTT. Translating it yields CASGGADSAEAFF.

The V call is TRBV4-1, the J call TRBJ2-7, with 8 bases lining up with TRBD1. Germline-derived CDR1 and CDR2 are MGHRA and YSYEKL. The J segment lost 2 bases and the V segment lost 5 bases, leaving 5 bases of the junction unmatched. The CDR3 sequence is 14 residues long. Written as DNA, the CDR3 is TGCGCCAGCAGCATTGGACAGGGACCCTACGAGCAGTACTTC. Protein sequence: CASSIGQGPYEQYF.

This clone was detected only once. This chain links TRBV20-1 with TRBJ2-7; tentatively, D is TRBD1 (5 bases). CDR3 length equals 11 residues. The germline V gene has CDR1 DFQATT and CDR2 SNEGSKA (reference sequence). Trimming shortened V by 3 bases and J by 6 bases, and 9 bases separated the two germline ends. CDR3: CSARSGAEQYF. In nucleotides, the CDR3 is TGCAGTGCTAGGTCTGGGGCCGAGCAGTACTTC.

This sequence joins TRBV5-1 and TRBJ2-5; 10 bases agree with TRBD1. The closer fit of TRBJ2-7 to the DNA end suggests the J call may be wrong. This CDR3 contains 14 residues. Germline CDR1 SGHRS, CDR2 YFSETQ. DNA for the CDR3: TGCGCCAGCAGCCAAGGACAGGGGGAGGACGAGCAGTACTTC. Translation gives CASSQGQGEDEQYF.

The chain uses TRBV29-1 and TRBJ2-1; no clear D gene. Germline loops: CDR1 SQVTM, CDR2 ANQGSEA. V was pared by 4 bases and J by 4 bases, with 11 bases between. CDR3 length: 13 amino acids. In DNA form, the CDR3 reads TGCAGCGTTGTCCGCGCTACTTACAATGAGCAGTTCTTC. Residues: CSVVRATYNEQFF.

V is TRBV6-5 and J is TRBJ2-7; no firm D call. The ends were cut back, 8 bases at V and 2 bases at J, with 7 bases in the middle. The CDR3 has 11 residues. The germline CDR1 and CDR2 sequences are MNHEY and SVGAGI. The CDR3 DNA follows: TGTGCCAGCGGTAGGGCCTACGAGCAGTACTTC. Protein product: CASGRAYEQYF.

CDR3 residues: CAISESPGLAKNIQYF. The CDR3 coding sequence is TGTGCCATCAGTGAGTCTCCAGGGCTAGCCAAAAACATTCAGTACTTC. V is TRBV10-3 and J is TRBJ2-4, with D perhaps matching TRBD1 (5 bases). There are 16 residues in the CDR3. Germline V gene data show CDR1 as ENHRY and CDR2 as SYGVKD. Trimming removed 0 bases from V and 0 bases from J, with 9 bases in between.

This clone turned up a few times. The chain recombines TRBV15 with TRBJ1-1; D is possibly TRBD1 (5 bases). CDR1 is LNHNV and CDR2 is YYDKDF in the germline V gene (reference sequence). Trimming took off 1 base at V and 5 bases at J, with 8 bases between the two ends. The CDR3 sequence is 13 residues long. The CDR3 bases are TGTGCCACCAGCAGAGGGGCAGGGACTGAAGCTTTCTTT. Translated, it gives CATSRGAGTEAFF.

The chain combines TRBV7-9 with TRBJ2-3; the match to TRBD2 covers 8 bases. J lost 2 bases, V lost 5 bases, and 15 bases had no gene match. CDR1 is SEHNR, CDR2 FQNEAQ, per germline (reference sequence). The CDR3 sequence is 18 residues long. The CDR3 region has the DNA TGTGCCAGCAGCCTCCCGTTGGGCAGCGGGGGTTCCACAGATACGCAGTATTTT. Protein product: CASSLPLGSGGSTDTQYF.

J is TRBJ2-7 and V is TRBV5-1; 8 nucleotides agree with TRBD1. The ends lost 3 bases at V and 5 bases at J; junction bases unmatched: 7. Germline CDR1 SGHRS, CDR2 YFSETQ. The CDR3 spans 14 residues. The CDR3 coding sequence is TGCGCCAGCAGCTCAGACAGGGGTTTGAACGAGCAGTACTTC. Residues: CASSSDRGLNEQYF.

Details on this clone: The same CDR3 is also encoded by other DNA sequences in this sample. V is TRBV19 and J is TRBJ2-7; D is uncertain. V lost 6 bases, J lost 2 bases, and 17 bases lay in between. Germline V gene sequence: CDR1 LNHDA, CDR2 SQIVND (reference sequence). The CDR3 is 15 residues long. The CDR3: CASSFDGLGTYEQYF. The DNA of the CDR3 is TGTGCCAGTAGCTTCGACGGCCTAGGGACCTACGAGCAGTACTTC. Combining the CDR3 with reference TRBV19 and TRBJ2-7 gives the whole variable domain DGGITQSPKYLFRKEGQNVTLSCEQNLNHDAMYWYRQDPGQGLRLIYYSQIVNDFQKGDIAEGYSVSREKKESFPLTVTSAQKNPTAFYLCASSFDGLGTYEQYFGPGTRLTVT.

V is TRBV6-5 and J is TRBJ2-1, with a possible D match to TRBD2 (6 bases). The CDR3 has 14 residues. CDR1 and CDR2 (germline): MNHEY, SVGAGI. Trimming shortened V by 0 bases and J by 7 bases, and 10 bases separated the two germline ends. The CDR3 here is CASSYSIAGNEQFF. DNA of the CDR3: TGTGCCAGCAGTTACTCGATTGCGGGGAATGAGCAGTTCTTC.

This chain connects TRBV2 to TRBJ2-7, with 7 bases fitting TRBD2. The CDR3 is made up of 15 amino acids. Germline lookup yields CDR1 SNHLY and CDR2 FYNNEI. The V and J ends lost 2 bases and 3 bases, in that order; junction bases with no gene match: 7. The CDR3 nucleotides are TGTGCCAGCAGTGAATTGGCTAGCGGCCTCTACGAGCAGTACTTC. Its translation: CASSELASGLYEQYF.

The chain employs TRBV11-2 and TRBJ2-7; tentative D call: TRBD1 (5 bases). The germline gives CDR1 SGHAT, CDR2 FQNNGV. The CDR3 contains 18 residues. V was trimmed by 0 bases and J by 3 bases, leaving 21 bases between them. CDR3 loop: CASSLDLMRPGSNYEQYF. Here the CDR3 DNA reads TGTGCCAGCAGCTTAGATTTAATGAGGCCAGGGTCCAACTACGAGCAGTACTTC. The full variable domain, completed using reference TRBV11-2 and TRBJ2-7, is EAGVAQSPRYKIIEKRQSVAFWCNPISGHATLYWYQQILGQGPKLLIQFQNNGVVDDSQLPKDRFSAERLKGVDSTLKIQPAKLEDSAVYLCASSLDLMRPGSNYEQYFGPGTRLTVT.

The J gene is TRBJ1-2, the V gene TRBV30; D possibly corresponds to TRBD1 (5 bases). This CDR3 comprises 13 residues. Germline assignment: CDR1 GTSNPN and CDR2 SVGIG (reference sequence). V was shortened by 2 bases and J by 1 base, with 8 bases between the two germline ends. The DNA of the CDR3 is TGTGCCTGGAGTATGGGGGATAACTATGGCTACACCTTC. Protein: CAWSMGDNYGYTF.